The 8 T cell receptor beta chains given below trace back to one sample, sequenced in a study of shared clonotypes between healthy human individuals. As defined, naive CD8 cells were CD45RO-negative and positively selected for CCR7, with terminally differentiated effector memory CD45RA+ cells excluded. Measured with immunoSEQ multiplex PCR; TCRdb has only the in-frame clones, and not every one. This sample has 550,000 to 650,000 clones; approximately 96% occur once, and the top ten carry less than 0.12%. Sequenced material: naive CD8+ T cells sorted from blood. The receptors come from a woman aged 30 to 39 in good health.

The chain uses TRBV2 and TRBJ1-2, with TRBD1 as a possible D gene (5 bases). V lost 7 bases and J 4 bases, leaving 13 bases between the germline ends. The V gene's germline CDR1 is SNHLY and CDR2 FYNNEI. The CDR3 has 13 amino acids. As DNA, the CDR3 is TGTGCCAGCAAGGACATTCGAAGCTATGGCTACACCTTC. Translating gives CASKDIRSYGYTF.

Points on this clone: At the DNA level, this CDR3 is encoded by other sequences in the same sample as well. The gene calls are TRBV2 and TRBJ2-7; D unresolved. V lost 5 bases and J 0 bases, leaving 8 bases between the germline ends. The CDR3 contains 13 residues. Germline CDR1 SNHLY, CDR2 FYNNEI. The CDR3 nucleotides are TGTGCCAGCAGTTCCGGAAACTCCTACGAGCAGTACTTC. This encodes CASSSGNSYEQYF. Filled out from reference TRBV2 and TRBJ2-7, the complete variable domain reads EPEVTQTPSHQVTQMGQEVILRCVPISNHLYFYWYRQILGQKVEFLVSFYNNEISEKSEIFDDQFSVERPDGSNFTLKIRSTKLEDSAMYFCASSSGNSYEQYFGPGTRLTVT.

V gene TRBV28 combines with J gene TRBJ1-3; D is uncertain. CDR1 is MDHEN and CDR2 is SYDVKM in the germline V gene. The CDR3 loop spans 13 amino acids. V was trimmed by 3 bases and J by 3 bases, leaving 6 bases between them. CDR3 residues: CASSLFSGNTIYF. The CDR3, as DNA: TGTGCCAGCAGTTTGTTCAGTGGAAACACCATATATTTT.

The chain recombines TRBV19 with TRBJ1-4, with 8 bases matching TRBD1. J gave up 5 bases and V 2 bases, and 16 bases lay outside the gene matches. Germline-derived CDR1 and CDR2 are LNHDA and SQIVND (reference sequence). The CDR3 length is 19 residues. Here the CDR3 reads CASSIIGPGGGEQNEKLFF. CDR3 sequence (DNA): TGTGCCAGTAGTATAATCGGGCCAGGGGGCGGGGAGCAGAATGAAAAACTGTTTTTT.

The J gene is TRBJ2-3, the V gene TRBV20-1; no reliable D call. V shed 1 base and J shed 3 bases, with 2 bases lying between them. The CDR3 covers 11 residues. Germline V gives CDR1 DFQATT, CDR2 SNEGSKA (reference sequence). CDR3 sequence (DNA): TGCAGTGCTAGAGTGACAGATACGCAGTATTTT. Its translation: CSARVTDTQYF.

With regard to this clone: The sample holds other DNA sequences that translate to the same CDR3. The rearrangement joins TRBV19 to TRBJ2-7, with 8 bases fitting TRBD2. This CDR3 contains 13 residues. V shed 6 bases and J 3 bases; nucleotides not matched to a gene: 4. Germline V gives CDR1 LNHDA, CDR2 SQIVND (reference sequence). CDR3 residues: CASSPSGSYEQYF. CDR3 DNA sequence: TGTGCCAGTAGCCCGAGCGGGAGCTACGAGCAGTACTTC. Full variable domain (outside the CDR3, taken from reference TRBV19 and TRBJ2-7): DGGITQSPKYLFRKEGQNVTLSCEQNLNHDAMYWYRQDPGQGLRLIYYSQIVNDFQKGDIAEGYSVSREKKESFPLTVTSAQKNPTAFYLCASSPSGSYEQYFGPGTRLTVT.

This chain uses TRBV2 with TRBJ2-7, with 7 bases fitting TRBD1. V was pared by 6 bases and J by 7 bases, with 12 bases of the junction left unmatched. The CDR3 is 14 amino acids. CDR1 SNHLY and CDR2 FYNNEI come from the germline V gene. CDR3 DNA sequence: TGTGCCAGCAGCACTCCCGACAGGGTCGGGGAGCAGTACTTC. This encodes CASSTPDRVGEQYF.

The chain combines TRBV19 with TRBJ2-5; possible D gene TRBD2, 5 bases. There are 16 residues in the CDR3. Deletions cut 3 bases from V and 5 bases from J, with 19 bases between. Germline CDR1 and CDR2: LNHDA and SQIVND (reference sequence). This CDR3 is CASSMALGPGVETQYF. The CDR3 nucleotides are TGTGCCAGTAGTATGGCCCTTGGCCCCGGGGTTGAGACCCAGTACTTC.